Listed below are T cell receptor beta chains from one sample, sequenced in a study of shared clonotypes between healthy human individuals. TCRdb's table, derived via immunoSEQ multiplex PCR, lists solely in-frame clones and lacks some. Of 2 million to 2.5 million clones listed, just under 95% are singletons. Sequencing was performed on naive CD4+ T cells from PBMCs. These receptors were collected from a man younger than 35 in good health. Some clones in this sample may be carry-over from other donors' samples. Each CDR3 is given with its conserved first and last residue. The D gene is left open where the match is weak.

V: TRBV2
J: TRBJ2-7
D: NA
DNA: TGTGCCAGCAGTCTTGCCCCTACAGAGTTCTACGAGCAGTACTTC
CDR3: CASSLAPTEFYEQYF

V: TRBV6-1
J: TRBJ1-5
D: NA
DNA: TGTGCCAGCAGTCTTTATGCGGATCAGCCCCAGCATTTT
CDR3: CASSLYADQPQHF

V: TRBV18
J: TRBJ1-1
D: NA
DNA: TGTGCCAGCTCACCAGGCGGCCTTGGGGAAGCTTTCTTT
CDR3: CASSPGGLGEAFF

V: TRBV5-1
J: TRBJ2-2
D: TRBD1
DNA: TGCGCCAGCAGCACGGGACAGGGAAACACCGGGGAGCTGTTTTTT
CDR3: CASSTGQGNTGELFF

V: TRBV20-1
J: TRBJ1-2
D: NA
DNA: TGCAGTGCTAGAGGAGAGGGCTACACCTTC
CDR3: CSARGEGYTF

V: TRBV10-1
J: TRBJ2-2
D: NA
DNA: TGCGCCAGCAGTGCGGAGGACTCCGACACCGGGGAGCTGTTTTTT
CDR3: CASSAEDSDTGELFF

V: TRBV4-1
J: TRBJ1-6
D: NA
DNA: TGCGCCAGCAGCCAAGATCCCTCCGGGGGTTCACCCCTCCACTTT
CDR3: CASSQDPSGGSPLHF

V: TRBV28
J: TRBJ1-2
D: NA
DNA: TGTGCCAGCAGTTCGGGACAAGCCTTCTATGGCTACACCTTC
CDR3: CASSSGQAFYGYTF

V: TRBV18
J: TRBJ2-2
D: TRBD2
DNA: TGTGCCAGCTCACTCATGACTAGCGCGAACACCGGGGAGCTGTTTTTT
CDR3: CASSLMTSANTGELFF

V: TRBV29-1
J: TRBJ1-1
D: TRBD1
DNA: TGCAGCGTTGCCAAAAGGGACAGGGGTCGCCCCTTGAACACTGAAGCTTTCTTT
CDR3: CSVAKRDRGRPLNTEAFF

V: TRBV30
J: TRBJ2-5
D: TRBD2
DNA: TGTGCCTGGAGATCCAGCGGGAGGGCCACAGAGACCCAGTACTTC
CDR3: CAWRSSGRATETQYF

V: TRBV6-1
J: TRBJ2-7
D: NA
DNA: TGTGCCAGCAGGAAAGAGGACTACTACGAGCAGTACTTC
CDR3: CASRKEDYYEQYF

V: TRBV4-3
J: TRBJ1-2
D: NA
DNA: TGCGCCAGCAGCCAAGTCGACGGGTATGGCTACACCTTC
CDR3: CASSQVDGYGYTF

V: TRBV9
J: TRBJ1-1
D: NA
DNA: TGTGCCAGCAGCTTACGGAGAGACACTGAAGCTTTCTTT
CDR3: CASSLRRDTEAFF

V: TRBV9
J: TRBJ2-2
D: NA
DNA: TGTGCCAGCAGCGTAGCCAGTGGGATGGTGCTGTTTTTT
CDR3: CASSVASGMVLFF

V: TRBV6-6
J: TRBJ1-5
D: NA
DNA: TGTGCCAGCAGTTACGCAGGGGCAGGGGATCAGCCCCAGCATTTT
CDR3: CASSYAGAGDQPQHF

V: TRBV7-9
J: TRBJ2-3
D: TRBD2
DNA: TGTGCCAGCAGCTCCTTCGGGACTAGCGGCCTCAGGAATACGCAGTATTTT
CDR3: CASSSFGTSGLRNTQYF

V: TRBV19
J: TRBJ1-4
D: TRBD1
DNA: TGTGCCAGTCTCCCCGGGACAGGACGTGCAACTAATGAAAAACTGTTTTTT
CDR3: CASLPGTGRATNEKLFF

V: TRBV19
J: TRBJ2-7
D: TRBD1
DNA: TGTGCCAGTAGTAGGGGACAGGGGCCCTACGAGCAGTACTTC
CDR3: CASSRGQGPYEQYF

V: TRBV28
J: TRBJ2-7
D: NA
DNA: TGTGCCAGCAGTCTACCCAGGGGTATGGACGAGCAGTACTTC
CDR3: CASSLPRGMDEQYF

V: TRBV29-1
J: TRBJ2-5
D: TRBD2
DNA: TGCAGTTATGGACTAGCGGTACAAGAGACCCAGTACTTC
CDR3: CSYGLAVQETQYF

V: TRBV7-2
J: TRBJ2-5
D: NA
DNA: TGTGCCAGCAGCCCGAGTCGGGAGACCCAGTACTTC
CDR3: CASSPSRETQYF